The clone carrying this T cell receptor beta chain has a single count. A modified ARM-PCR protocol with three rounds of nested PCR amplified TCRbeta. Each CDR3 protein gets one entry after TCRdb re-called the multiplex PCR reads with MiXCR. Of about 200,000 distinct CDR3 sequences detected, 71% appear once; the ten largest clones hold approximately 25%. This specimen comes from a study of tumor and adjacent non-tumor tissue in lung cancer. J was trimmed by 2 bases and V by 3 bases; bases with no gene match: 4. Germline CDR1 and CDR2: SGHRS and YFSETQ. This CDR3 contains 15 residues. RNA was extracted from bulk tissue without any cell sorting.

This receptor was taken from a man aged 60 to 69 with non-small cell lung cancer. Material for sequencing was lung tumor tissue. The rearrangement links TRBV5-1 to TRBJ2-3; 9 bases map to TRBD2. This CDR3 is CASSSGLAFTDTQYF. For the CDR3, the DNA is TGCGCCAGCAGCTCGGGACTAGCTTTCACAGATACGCAGTATTTT.